The 30 T cell receptor beta chains reported below all come from one sample, sequenced in a study of spatial heterogeneity in lung cancer. Described time point: blood at routine non-recurrence follow-up after resection. Sequencing covered unsorted whole RNA taken from tumor, nontumor lung or frozen PBMC. TCRdb reprocessed the 5' RACE reads via MiXCR and lists one record per CDR3 protein. The sample shows about 25,000 distinct CDR3 sequences, about 5.6% of them seen only once. This specimen was PBMCs, taken at follow-up. Receptors originate from a male donor with early-stage non-small cell lung cancer.

This clonotype appeared many times. The rearrangement uses TRBV20-1 and TRBJ1-1, with a possible D match to TRBD1 (6 bases). This CDR3 comprises 11 residues. V was clipped by 6 bases and J by 3 bases, with 8 bases between them. Germline assignment: CDR1 DFQATT and CDR2 SNEGSKA (reference sequence). This CDR3 is CSAAGDTEAFF. In DNA, the CDR3 is TGCAGTGCCGCAGGGGACACTGAAGCTTTCTTT.

This rearrangement joins TRBV20-1 to TRBJ2-1; D is uncertain. CDR1 and CDR2 (germline): DFQATT, SNEGSKA (reference sequence). The CDR3 has 11 residues. Trimming took 5 bases from V and 15 from J, leaving 17 bases between them. CDR3 nucleotides: TGCAGTGCTCCCTTTAGTGGGAAGGCGTTCTTC. Protein: CSAPFSGKAFF.

There are many counts of this clonotype. The chain carries TRBV6-2 or TRBV6-3 and TRBJ1-5; TRBD1 matches at 8 bases. The CDR3 totals 15 residues. Trimming cost V 4 bases and J 3 bases; bases outside gene matches: 5. Per the germline V gene, CDR1 is MNHEY and CDR2 is SVGEGT. The CDR3 nucleotides read TGTGCCAGCAGTTTGCAGGGGGCCTCCAATCAGCCCCAGCATTTT. Its translation is CASSLQGASNQPQHF.

Many counts were recorded for this clonotype. The CDR3, as DNA: TGTGCCAGTAGTATGACAGGGGGCTGGGACATTCAGTACTTC. Translating gives CASSMTGGWDIQYF. The chain links TRBV19 to TRBJ2-4; TRBD1 matches at 10 bases. The V segment lost 3 bases and the J segment 8 bases; nucleotides outside the gene matches: 4. The CDR3 runs to 14 residues. Germline CDR1 and CDR2: LNHDA and SQIVND (reference sequence).

This clonotype was seen ten or more times. This chain links TRBV25-1 with TRBJ1-4, with 7 bases lining up with TRBD1. CDR1 and CDR2 (germline): MGHDK, SYGVNS. The CDR3 sequence is 15 residues long. The J segment lost 5 bases and the V segment lost 3 bases, leaving 6 bases of the junction unmatched. The CDR3, as DNA: TGTGCCAGCAGTGACACGGACAGGCCCAATGAAAAACTGTTTTTT. Encoded protein: CASSDTDRPNEKLFF.

This clonotype was seen many times. The CDR3 DNA reads TGTGCCACCAGTGAAGTTGGGGGCCATCAGCCCCAGCATTTT. The encoded protein is CATSEVGGHQPQHF. The V and J genes are TRBV24-1 and TRBJ1-5, with D maybe TRBD1 (6 bases). The V and J ends lost 4 bases and 5 bases respectively, with 11 bases between them. CDR3 length: 14 residues. Germline assignment: CDR1 KGHDR and CDR2 SFDVKD.

This clonotype was detected many times. This chain's CDR3 is CSVDYYNEQFF. The CDR3 DNA is TGCAGCGTTGACTACTACAATGAGCAGTTCTTC. This rearrangement joins TRBV29-1 to TRBJ2-1; unclear D gene. Looked up from germline, CDR1 is SQVTM and CDR2 is ANQGSEA. This CDR3 is built from 11 residues. V was trimmed by 3 bases and J by 3 bases, leaving 3 bases between them.

This clonotype showed up many times. Here the CDR3 DNA reads TGTGCCAGCAGTCAACACGTCGGGGGGCGGACTGAAGCTTTCTTT. Amino acid sequence: CASSQHVGGRTEAFF. The rearrangement links TRBV6-2 or TRBV6-3 to TRBJ1-1, with a possible D match to TRBD1 (6 bases). The CDR3 runs to 15 residues. Per germline, CDR1 MNHEY and CDR2 SVGEGT. V dropped 5 bases and J dropped 5 bases, with 18 bases sitting between them.

This clonotype has at least ten counts. The chain combines TRBV29-1 with TRBJ2-7; either TRBD1 or TRBD2 may supply D (6 bases each). Looked up from germline, CDR1 is SQVTM and CDR2 is ANQGSEA. The ends were cut back, 5 bases at V and 4 bases at J, with 12 bases in the middle. This CDR3 comprises 12 residues. The CDR3 here is CSVRGAVYEQYF. The DNA for the CDR3 is TGCAGCGTTAGGGGGGCTGTATACGAGCAGTACTTC.

The CDR3 DNA follows: TGTGCCAGCATAGAGTCCGCAGGGAGGAAAGAGACCCAGTACTTC. It codes for CASIESAGRKETQYF. The rearrangement joins TRBV25-1 to TRBJ2-5, with a weak D call TRBD2 (6 bases). Germline CDR1 MGHDK, CDR2 SYGVNS. The CDR3 length is 15 residues. Trimming stripped 7 bases from V and 3 bases from J, with 18 bases between. The full variable domain, completed using reference TRBV25-1 and TRBJ2-5, is EADIYQTPRYLVIGTGKKITLECSQTMGHDKMYWYQQDPGMELHLIHYSYGVNSTEKGDLSSESTVSRIRTEHFPLTLESARPSHTSQYLCASIESAGRKETQYFGPGTRLLVL.

Remarks on this clonotype: A clone one base away is much larger, so this may be a read error. The chain recombines TRBV12-3 or TRBV12-4 with TRBJ2-1, with a weak D call TRBD1 (6 bases). V shed 1 base and J shed 12 bases, with 10 bases lying between them. CDR3 size: 12 residues. The CDR3 here is CASSLGGPGQFF. CDR3 in DNA: TGTGCCAGCAGTTTAGGGGGGCCTGGGCAGTTCTTC.

In this sample, this clonotype turned up a few times. This chain joins TRBV7-8 and TRBJ1-5, with unresolved D. In germline, CDR1 is SGHVS, CDR2 FQNEAQ. V shed 5 bases and J shed 3 bases, with 8 bases lying between them. The CDR3 sequence is 13 residues long. The CDR3: CASSPALNQPQHF. DNA of the CDR3: TGTGCCAGCAGCCCAGCTCTCAATCAGCCCCAGCATTTT.

By frequency in the sample, this clonotype is medium-sized (0.01 to 0.1%). This chain uses TRBV25-1 with TRBJ1-1; D is ambiguous. The V gene's germline CDR1 is MGHDK and CDR2 SYGVNS. Deletions cut 5 bases from V and 6 bases from J, with 10 bases between. There are 12 residues in the CDR3. CDR3 in DNA: TGTGCCAGCAGTCAGGTCGGGGCTGAAGCTTTCTTT. Its translation is CASSQVGAEAFF.

The chain recombines TRBV7-8 with TRBJ2-3; 13 bases are shared with TRBD2. The CDR3 covers 17 residues. J lost 4 bases, V lost 4 bases, and 8 bases had no gene match. The V gene's germline CDR1 is SGHVS and CDR2 FQNEAQ. The CDR3, as DNA: TGTGCCAGCAGCTCAAAACTAGCGGGAGGGCTTCCAGATACGCAGTATTTT. It specifies CASSSKLAGGLPDTQYF. Combining the CDR3 with reference TRBV7-8 and TRBJ2-3 gives the whole variable domain GAGVSQSPRYKVAKRGQDVALRCDPISGHVSLFWYQQALGQGPEFLTYFQNEAQLDKSGLPSDRFFAERPEGSVSTLKIQRTQQEDSAVYLCASSSKLAGGLPDTQYFGPGTRLTVL.

This clonotype was detected ten times or more. The chain recombines TRBV10-3 with TRBJ2-5; 8 nucleotides match TRBD2. The germline gives CDR1 ENHRY, CDR2 SYGVKD. The CDR3 has 16 amino acids. The V segment lost 2 bases and the J segment 1 base; nucleotides outside the gene matches: 6. CDR3 sequence: CAISEGLAGPQETQYF. The CDR3 nucleotides read TGTGCCATCAGTGAGGGATTAGCGGGGCCCCAAGAGACCCAGTACTTC.

This clonotype has at least ten counts. The chain employs TRBV18 and TRBJ2-7; the match to TRBD1 covers 9 bases. This CDR3 contains 14 residues. Germline CDR1 reads KGHSH; CDR2 reads LQKENI. Trimming at V came to 5 bases and at J to 3 bases, leaving 5 bases not matched to a gene. In nucleotides, the CDR3 is TGTGCCAGCTCATGGGGACAGGGAGACTACGAGCAGTACGTC. Translating gives CASSWGQGDYEQYV.

This chain uses TRBV4-3 with TRBJ1-2; tentative D call: TRBD1 (5 bases). The germline V and J ends were trimmed by 0 bases and 4 bases, with 6 bases remaining between them. CDR3 length equals 13 residues. Germline CDR1 and CDR2: LGHNA and YSLEER. CDR3 DNA sequence: TGCGCCAGCAGCCAAGACAGGGTCTATGGCTACACCTTC. It translates to CASSQDRVYGYTF.

The chain recombines TRBV7-9 with TRBJ2-3; TRBD2 aligns across 9 bases. The CDR3 has 14 residues. From germline, CDR1 is SEHNR and CDR2 FQNEAQ (reference sequence). The V segment lost 7 bases and the J segment 6 bases; nucleotides outside the gene matches: 8. The DNA of the CDR3 is TGTGCCAGCAACTCCGGGACTAGCTACGATACGCAGTATTTT. Protein sequence: CASNSGTSYDTQYF.

This chain joins TRBV18 and TRBJ2-7; D is unresolved. This CDR3 comprises 12 residues. Germline loops: CDR1 KGHSH, CDR2 LQKENI. Trimming cost V 6 bases and J 3 bases, with 9 bases left between them. The CDR3 DNA is TGTGCCAGCTCTCAAAACGACTACGAGCAGTACGTC. Protein product: CASSQNDYEQYV.

Many counts were recorded for this clonotype. The J gene is TRBJ1-3, the V gene TRBV4-2, with D possibly being TRBD1 (5 bases). This CDR3 has 15 amino acids. V was cut by 0 bases and J by 2 bases, with 8 bases left in between. Germline-derived CDR1 and CDR2 are LGHNA and YNFKEQ. This CDR3 reads CASSQEPGTGNTIYF. CDR3 nucleotide sequence: TGTGCCAGCAGCCAAGAACCAGGGACTGGAAACACCATATATTTT.

The chain carries TRBV7-2 and TRBJ2-5; D unclear. V gave up 1 base and J gave up 2 bases, with 2 bases separating them. The CDR3 contains 12 residues. The germline V gene encodes CDR1 SGHTA and CDR2 FQGNSA. CDR3 bases: TGTGCCAGCAGCTTAGTACAAGAGACCCAGTACTTC. As protein: CASSLVQETQYF.

CDR3: CASSKGAGLILTDTQYF. The CDR3 DNA reads as TGTGCCAGCAGCAAGGGGGCAGGCCTAATTTTAACAGATACGCAGTATTTT. V and J are TRBV7-2 and TRBJ2-3; 7 nucleotides line up with TRBD1. This CDR3 is built from 17 residues. V was clipped by 5 bases and J by 3 bases; unmatched bases: 14. Germline CDR1 and CDR2: SGHTA and FQGNSA.

In its sample, this clonotype was seen many times. The chain carries TRBV9 and TRBJ2-7; TRBD2 agrees at 9 bases. V lost 4 bases, J lost 5 bases, and 13 bases stayed unmatched. Germline V gene lookup returns CDR1 SGDLS and CDR2 YYNGEE. This CDR3 comprises 16 residues. Written as DNA, the CDR3 is TGTGCCAGCAGCCCCCCAATTAGCGGGGGTTTGGACGAGCAGTACTTC. This encodes CASSPPISGGLDEQYF.

The sample holds many counts of this clonotype. The chain recombines TRBV18 with TRBJ2-1; D is unresolved. V was trimmed by 0 bases and J by 0 bases, leaving 9 bases between them. The CDR3 consists of 16 residues. CDR1 is KGHSH, CDR2 LQKENI, per germline. The CDR3 region is CASSPPARSSYNEQFF. DNA for the CDR3: TGTGCCAGCTCACCACCGGCCAGGAGCTCCTACAATGAGCAGTTCTTC.

This chain uses TRBV18 with TRBJ1-1, with 8 bases lining up with TRBD1. CDR3 length: 13 residues. In germline, CDR1 is KGHSH, CDR2 LQKENI. The J segment lost 10 bases and the V segment lost 3 bases, leaving 7 bases of the junction unmatched. DNA of the CDR3: TGTGCCAGCTCACCTGGACAGGGCCGGTTAGCTTTCTTT. Protein sequence: CASSPGQGRLAFF.

For this clonotype: A much larger clone lies a single base off, so this may be a read error. V is TRBV5-1 and J is TRBJ1-5, with TRBD1 identical over 8 bases. Germline V lookup: CDR1 SGHRS, CDR2 YFSETQ. This CDR3 contains 14 residues. The CDR3 DNA reads as TGCGCCAGCAGCTTCGGGACAGGAAATCACCCCCAGCATTTT. It encodes CASSFGTGNHPQHF.

This clonotype has at least ten counts. This chain uses TRBV9 with TRBJ2-5; D call uncertain. V was pared by 0 bases and J by 7 bases, with 10 bases between. The CDR3 sequence is 13 residues long. Germline-derived CDR1 and CDR2 are SGDLS and YYNGEE. The CDR3 spells CASSVANGGTQYF. The CDR3 bases are TGTGCCAGCAGCGTAGCTAACGGCGGGACCCAGTACTTC.

This clonotype came up a few times. This sequence joins TRBV28 and TRBJ2-1; 11 bases line up with TRBD1. V lost 6 bases and J lost 1; bases outside the gene matches: 2. Looked up from germline, CDR1 is MDHEN and CDR2 is SYDVKM. The CDR3 sequence is 15 residues long. The CDR3 DNA follows: TGTGCCAGCAGGGGGACAGGGGGGTCCTACAATGAGCAGTTCTTC. Translation: CASRGTGGSYNEQFF.

This clonotype was recorded many times. The J gene is TRBJ1-1, the V gene TRBV6-1; perhaps TRBD1 as D (5 bases). The CDR3 is made up of 14 amino acids. Germline V CDR1 and CDR2: MNHNS, SASEGT. V shed 5 bases and J shed 1 base, with 11 bases lying between them. The CDR3 sequence: CASSPGQWNTEAFF. CDR3 bases: TGTGCCAGCAGTCCCGGACAATGGAACACTGAAGCTTTCTTT.

This clonotype was found many times. The chain employs TRBV18 and TRBJ1-1, with 7 bases lining up with TRBD1. CDR1 is KGHSH, CDR2 LQKENI, per germline. The CDR3 is 13 residues long. The V gene end was trimmed by 2 bases and the J gene end by 6 bases; junction bases not matched to a gene: 3. CDR3 nucleotides: TGTGCCAGCTCACCAATTCAGGGGGCTGAAGCTTTCTTT. It encodes CASSPIQGAEAFF.